Many counts were recorded for the clone carrying this T cell receptor beta chain. No antigen is known for it. Different DNA sequences within this sample yield the same CDR3. Here immunoSEQ multiplex PCR was the method, and the copy in TCRdb shows in-frame clones only, minus some. The sample has approximately 440,000 clones, approximately 77% seen once. V gave up 0 bases and J gave up 8 bases, with 13 bases separating them. CDR3 length equals 14 residues. Looked up from germline, CDR1 is LNHNV and CDR2 is YYDKDF (reference sequence). The sample comes from a study of shared clonotypes between healthy human individuals. Study-level information: The study drew on two women and a few men aged 18 to 49 as donors. Study-level findings and limits: Clonotype sharing among the donors was expected to vary with sequencing depth. In having few donors, the study represented limited genetic and exposure-history diversity.

Unsorted samples used approximately 87 million PBMCs for genomic DNA. The chain has TRBV15 and TRBJ1-2; possible D gene TRBD1, 5 bases. The TCR comes from a woman aged 40 to 50 in good health. Some clones in this sample may be carry-over from other donors' samples. The sequencing input was PBMCs. The CDR3 loop reads CATSRDVGGRGYTF. DNA of the CDR3: TGTGCCACCAGCAGAGATGTGGGGGGTCGGGGCTACACCTTC.